This T cell receptor (beta chain) appears in the sequencing data of a study of cytomegalovirus exposure and HLA in healthy donors. Study in general: Among 150 million to 200 million T cells, an earlier analysis found roughly 120 million unique TCR beta sequences. Study-wide points: The study labeled under 200 TCR beta chains cytomegalovirus-associated. It was reported that the classifier diagnosed cytomegalovirus status with high specificity and sensitivity in both the original and validation cohorts.

Healthy bone marrow donors made up the donor group. The PCR was carried out with 60 Vbeta primers and 13 Jbeta primers. TCRdb's copy holds only in-frame clones and misses some; the assay was immunoSEQ multiplex PCR. The table records 110,000 to 150,000 clones, approximately 80% of them present only once. Trimming removed 0 bases at V and 1 base at J, with 15 bases between. Germline-derived CDR1 and CDR2 are MGHRA and YSYEKL. This CDR3 contains 17 residues. A single count supports this clone. Its specificity is not known. The TCR was taken from a male donor in good health and CMV-seronegative. The chain employs TRBV4-1 and TRBJ1-1; no firm D call. The sequencing sample was made of PBMCs. The CDR3 sequence: CASSQEHSYSWNTEAFF. CDR3 DNA sequence: TGCGCCAGCAGCCAAGAGCACAGTTATTCTTGGAACACTGAAGCTTTCTTT.